This paragraph covers one TCR beta chain sequence. CDR3 length: 14 residues. V dropped 6 bases and J dropped 6 bases, with 14 bases sitting between them. The germline gives CDR1 MNHEY, CDR2 SVGEGT. This sample is drawn from a study of T-cell reconstitution after alpha-beta-depleted transplantation in children. Unique molecular identifiers were used in preparing the TCRbeta library. TCRdb recomputed calls from the PCR reads with MiXCR, one row per CDR3 protein. The sample has 450,000 to 500,000 distinct CDR3 sequences; approximately 13% are singletons. This sequence originates from a human donor who donated a stem cell graft to a child with combined immunodeficiency. This sample comprised PBMCs from the stem cell graft donor, obtained from the stem cell graft. The chain recombines TRBV6-2 or TRBV6-3 with TRBJ2-2; unclear D gene. The CDR3 DNA sequence: TGTGCCAGCAGCCCCCCGAAGGATGCCGGGGAGCTGTTTTTT. It encodes CASSPPKDAGELFF.